What follows describes a single T cell receptor beta chain. The antigen is unknown. The V and J ends lost 4 bases and 4 bases respectively, with 15 bases between them. In germline, CDR1 is SGHKS, CDR2 YYEKEE (reference sequence). The CDR3 runs 15 residues. The data were obtained in a study of CD8 T cells in ankylosing spondylitis. General study points: Matched ankylosing spondylitis synovial fluid reportedly showed significant enrichment of disease-linked clones. Typical of ankylosing spondylitis blood, it appeared, was a TCR beta motif of roughly eight highly homologous variants.

Quantitative 5'-RACE with molecular barcodes was used to make the TCR beta libraries. TCRdb re-called the 5' RACE reads with MiXCR, one entry per CDR3 protein. The sample contains roughly 670,000 distinct CDR3 sequences, roughly 19% of which appear only once. The source of this sequence is a male donor with ankylosing spondylitis. Sequencing used blood, either unsorted or a sorted T cell fraction (not recorded which). The gene calls are TRBV5-5 and TRBJ2-1; D gene uncertain. CDR3 in amino acids: CASSLKVELYNEQFF. Here the CDR3 DNA reads TGTGCCAGCAGCCTCAAAGTCGAACTATACAATGAGCAGTTCTTC.